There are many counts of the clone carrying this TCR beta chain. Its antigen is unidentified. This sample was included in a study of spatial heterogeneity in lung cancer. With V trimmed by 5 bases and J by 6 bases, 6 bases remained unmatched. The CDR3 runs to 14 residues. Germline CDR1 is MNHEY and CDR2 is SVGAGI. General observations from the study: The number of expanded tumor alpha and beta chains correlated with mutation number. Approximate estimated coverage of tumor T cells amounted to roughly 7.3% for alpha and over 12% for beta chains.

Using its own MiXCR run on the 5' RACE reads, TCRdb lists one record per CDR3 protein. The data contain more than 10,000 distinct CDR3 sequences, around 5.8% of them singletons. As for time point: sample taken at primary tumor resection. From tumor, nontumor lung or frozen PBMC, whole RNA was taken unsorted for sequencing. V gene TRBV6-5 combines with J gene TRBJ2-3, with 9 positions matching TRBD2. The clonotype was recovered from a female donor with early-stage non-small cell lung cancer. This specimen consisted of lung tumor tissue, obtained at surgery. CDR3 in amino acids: CASSSLAGSDTQYF. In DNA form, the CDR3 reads TGTGCCAGCAGTAGCCTAGCGGGGAGCGATACGCAGTATTTT.